These 8 T cell receptor beta chains share one sample of origin, sequenced in a study of blood T cell repertoires in COVID-19. TCRdb's copy holds only in-frame clones and misses some; the assay was immunoSEQ multiplex PCR. The sample has approximately 130,000 clones, about four fifths seen once. The sample comprised peripheral blood. The origin of the receptors is a man at least 80 years old with acute or convalescent COVID-19.

V usage is TRBV7-9 and J usage is TRBJ2-2; TRBD1 matches 8 bases. The CDR3 sequence is 16 residues long. J was trimmed by 3 bases and V by 5 bases; bases with no gene match: 8. In germline, CDR1 is SEHNR, CDR2 FQNEAQ (reference sequence). Here the CDR3 DNA reads TGTGCCAGCAGCCTAGGACAGGGAGGCGACACCGGGGAGCTGTTTTTT. Residues: CASSLGQGGDTGELFF. Full variable domain (outside the CDR3, taken from reference TRBV7-9 and TRBJ2-2): DTGVSQNPRHKITKRGQNVTFRCDPISEHNRLYWYRQTLGQGPEFLTYFQNEAQLEKSRLLSDRFSAERPKGSFSTLEIQRTEQGDSAMYLCASSLGQGGDTGELFFGEGSRLTVL.

The rearrangement joins TRBV7-2 to TRBJ1-6; D unclear. The germline gives CDR1 SGHTA, CDR2 FQGNSA. V lost 1 base to trimming and J lost 5 bases, with 9 bases between them. The CDR3 sequence is 15 residues long. CDR3 bases: TGTGCCAGCAGCTTAGGGCATATCGATAATTCACCCCTCCACTTT. It specifies CASSLGHIDNSPLHF.

The CDR3 protein is CASSMSSYNSPLHF. Here the CDR3 DNA reads TGTGCCAGCAGTATGAGCTCCTATAATTCACCCCTCCACTTT. The chain couples TRBV6-5 to TRBJ1-6; D remains unclear. Trimming removed 5 bases at V and 0 bases at J, with 5 bases between. The germline V gene encodes CDR1 MNHEY and CDR2 SVGAGI. The CDR3 runs 14 residues.

This clone was counted once. V gene TRBV2 combines with J gene TRBJ2-1, with TRBD1 matching over 8 bases. CDR1 SNHLY and CDR2 FYNNEI come from the germline V gene. The CDR3 extends over 14 amino acids. The junction had 6 bases not matched to a gene; V was cut back by 7 bases and J by 4 bases. CDR3 sequence: CASIQGVSYNEQFF. CDR3 nucleotide sequence: TGTGCCAGCATACAGGGGGTATCTTACAATGAGCAGTTCTTC. The full variable domain, its missing parts supplied by reference TRBV2 and TRBJ2-1, is EPEVTQTPSHQVTQMGQEVILRCVPISNHLYFYWYRQILGQKVEFLVSFYNNEISEKSEIFDDQFSVERPDGSNFTLKIRSTKLEDSAMYFCASIQGVSYNEQFFGPGTRLTVL.

The CDR3 DNA follows: TGCGCCAGCAGCGGACTAGCGGGGGTCGAGCAGTACTTC. This codes for CASSGLAGVEQYF. The chain recombines TRBV4-1 with TRBJ2-7, with TRBD2 matching 13 bases. Germline-derived CDR1 and CDR2 are MGHRA and YSYEKL. This CDR3 comprises 13 residues. J lost 6 bases, V lost 5 bases, and 1 base had no gene match.

The chain uses TRBV9 and TRBJ2-3; unclear D gene. Trimming removed 3 bases from V and 4 bases from J, with 12 bases in between. The CDR3 length is 14 residues. Per germline, CDR1 SGDLS and CDR2 YYNGEE. Written as DNA, the CDR3 is TGTGCCAGCAGCGCTTTCCTTATATCAGATACGCAGTATTTT. Its translation is CASSAFLISDTQYF.

The V gene is TRBV19, the J gene TRBJ2-3; 8 bases agree with TRBD2. The junction had 10 bases not matched to a gene; V was cut back by 3 bases and J by 5 bases. Germline CDR1 is LNHDA and CDR2 is SQIVND (reference sequence). The CDR3 runs 16 residues. The CDR3 is CASSIQLGGAQDTQYF. CDR3 in DNA: TGTGCCAGTAGTATTCAGCTCGGGGGGGCCCAAGATACGCAGTATTTT.

The rearrangement links TRBV24-1 to TRBJ2-3, with 9 positions matching TRBD1. The V gene's germline CDR1 is KGHDR and CDR2 SFDVKD. The CDR3 is made up of 15 amino acids. V trimming: 5 bases; J trimming: 2 bases; junction bases outside the gene matches: 4. In DNA, the CDR3 is TGTGCCACCAGTGTTACAGGGGGCCCCACAGATACGCAGTATTTT. Translated, it gives CATSVTGGPTDTQYF.